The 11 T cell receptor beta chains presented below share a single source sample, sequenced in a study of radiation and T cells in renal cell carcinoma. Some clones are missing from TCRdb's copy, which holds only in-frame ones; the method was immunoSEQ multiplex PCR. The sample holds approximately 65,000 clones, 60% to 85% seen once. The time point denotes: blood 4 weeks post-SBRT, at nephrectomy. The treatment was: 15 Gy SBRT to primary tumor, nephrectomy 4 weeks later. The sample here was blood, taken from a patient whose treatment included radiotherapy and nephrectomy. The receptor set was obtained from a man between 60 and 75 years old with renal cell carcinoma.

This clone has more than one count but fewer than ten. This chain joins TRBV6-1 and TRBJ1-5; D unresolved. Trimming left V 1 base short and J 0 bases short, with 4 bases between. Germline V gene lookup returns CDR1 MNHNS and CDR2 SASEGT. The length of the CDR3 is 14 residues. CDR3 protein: CASSEVGSNQPQHF. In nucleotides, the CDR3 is TGTGCCAGCAGTGAAGTTGGTAGCAATCAGCCCCAGCATTTT.

The CDR3 loop reads CAWSVPRGADTGELFF. The CDR3 DNA reads TGTGCCTGGAGTGTACCGAGGGGCGCGGACACCGGGGAGCTGTTTTTT. V and J are TRBV30 and TRBJ2-2; possibly TRBD1 or TRBD2 for D (5 bases each). Germline-derived CDR1 and CDR2 are GTSNPN and SVGIG (reference sequence). V lost 0 bases, J lost 3 bases, and 14 bases lay in between. CDR3 size: 16 residues.

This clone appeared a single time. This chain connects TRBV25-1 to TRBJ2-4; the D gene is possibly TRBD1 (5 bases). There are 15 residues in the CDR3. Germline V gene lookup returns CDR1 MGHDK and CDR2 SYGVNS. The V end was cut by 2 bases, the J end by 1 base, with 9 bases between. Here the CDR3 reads CASSEVGDAKNIQYF. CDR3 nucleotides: TGTGCCAGCAGTGAAGTAGGGGATGCCAAAAACATTCAGTACTTC.

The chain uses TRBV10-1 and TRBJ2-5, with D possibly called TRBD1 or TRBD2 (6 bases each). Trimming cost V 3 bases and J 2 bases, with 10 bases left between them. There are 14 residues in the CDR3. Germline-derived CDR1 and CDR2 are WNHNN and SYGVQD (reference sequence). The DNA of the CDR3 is TGCGCCAGCAGTGATCCGGGGGCACAAGAGACCCAGTACTTC. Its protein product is CASSDPGAQETQYF.

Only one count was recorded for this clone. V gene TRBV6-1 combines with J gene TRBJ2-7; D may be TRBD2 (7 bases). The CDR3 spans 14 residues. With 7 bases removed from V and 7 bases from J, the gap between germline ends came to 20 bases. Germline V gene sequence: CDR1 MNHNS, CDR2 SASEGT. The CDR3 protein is CASTTLGGLGEQYV. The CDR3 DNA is TGTGCCAGCACTACCTTGGGGGGGCTCGGAGAGCAGTACGTC.

CDR3 loop: CASSLAASSYEQYF. The CDR3 region has the DNA TGTGCCAGCAGCTTAGCCGCATCATCCTACGAGCAGTACTTC. This chain connects TRBV11-3 to TRBJ2-7; unclear D gene. The CDR3 has 14 amino acids. With 1 base removed from V and 1 base from J, the gap between germline ends came to 8 bases. Germline V CDR1 and CDR2: SGHNT, YENEEA.

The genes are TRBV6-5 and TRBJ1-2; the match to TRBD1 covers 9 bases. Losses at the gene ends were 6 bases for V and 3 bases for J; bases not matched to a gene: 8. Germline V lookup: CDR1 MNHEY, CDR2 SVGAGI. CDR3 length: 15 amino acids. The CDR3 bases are TGTGCCAGCAGGGCCGGACAGGGGCCCTACTATGGCTACACCTTC. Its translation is CASRAGQGPYYGYTF.

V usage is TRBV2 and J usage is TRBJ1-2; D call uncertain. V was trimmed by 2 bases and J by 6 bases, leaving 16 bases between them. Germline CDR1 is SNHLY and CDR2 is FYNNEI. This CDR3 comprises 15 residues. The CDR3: CASSETRRTSHGYTF. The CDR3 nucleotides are TGTGCCAGCAGTGAAACCAGGCGAACCTCCCATGGCTACACCTTC.

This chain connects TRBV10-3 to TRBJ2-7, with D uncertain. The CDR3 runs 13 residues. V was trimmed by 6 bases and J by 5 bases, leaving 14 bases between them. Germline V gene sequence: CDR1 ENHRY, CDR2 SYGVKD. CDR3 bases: TGTGCCATCAGCCCCGGACCTAGGGACGAGCAGTACGTC. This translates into CAISPGPRDEQYV.

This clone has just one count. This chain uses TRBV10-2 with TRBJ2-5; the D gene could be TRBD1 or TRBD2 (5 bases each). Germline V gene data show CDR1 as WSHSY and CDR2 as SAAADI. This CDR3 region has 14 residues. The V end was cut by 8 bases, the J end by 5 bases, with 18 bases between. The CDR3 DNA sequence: TGCGCCAGCGATGAGATTGGGACCGGGGAGACCCAGTACTTC. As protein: CASDEIGTGETQYF.

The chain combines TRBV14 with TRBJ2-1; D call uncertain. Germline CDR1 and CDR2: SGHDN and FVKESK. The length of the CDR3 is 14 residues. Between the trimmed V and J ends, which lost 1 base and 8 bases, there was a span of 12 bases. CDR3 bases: TGTGCCAGCAGCCAAGTAGTATGGAGTGATGAGCAGTTCTTC. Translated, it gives CASSQVVWSDEQFF.